The 23 T cell receptor beta chains given below trace back to one sample, sequenced in a study of T-cell reconstitution after alpha-beta-depleted transplantation in children. Preparing the TCRbeta library involved the use of unique molecular identifiers. TCRdb ran MiXCR on the PCR reads and lists one entry per CDR3 protein. The sample yields roughly 570,000 distinct CDR3 sequences, over 25% seen once. Sequencing used PBMCs, obtained before TCRalphabeta/CD19-depleted stem cell transplant. These receptors came from a boy in the first two years of life with Wiskott-Aldrich syndrome, due to receive a stem cell transplant.

V is TRBV12-3 or TRBV12-4 and J is TRBJ1-2; D remains unclear. This CDR3 is 13 amino acids long. The V and J ends lost 7 bases and 4 bases respectively, with 13 bases between them. The CDR3 protein is CASTITRGYGYTF. The CDR3 nucleotides read TGTGCCAGCACCATAACCCGGGGCTATGGCTACACCTTC.

This clonotype was found a few times. The CDR3 here is CSARDEEGHTEAFF. The CDR3 DNA follows: TGCAGTGCTAGAGATGAAGAGGGGCACACTGAAGCTTTCTTT. This chain links TRBV20-1 with TRBJ1-1; TRBD1 might be the D (5 bases). The CDR3 spans 14 residues. In germline, CDR1 is DFQATT, CDR2 SNEGSKA (reference sequence). The ends were cut back, 0 bases at V and 3 bases at J, with 11 bases in the middle.

The chain couples TRBV5-6 to TRBJ2-5; 7 bases map to TRBD1. V trimming: 0 bases; J trimming: 5 bases; junction bases outside the gene matches: 7. The CDR3 spans 15 residues. The germline V gene has CDR1 SGHDT and CDR2 YYEEEE. The CDR3 coding sequence is TGTGCCAGCAGCTTGGAGGCAGGGGGTCGTGAGACCCAGTACTTC. Its translation is CASSLEAGGRETQYF.

This rearrangement joins TRBV5-6 to TRBJ2-5, with 7 bases aligning to TRBD2. Germline V gene lookup returns CDR1 SGHDT and CDR2 YYEEEE. Trimming cost V 4 bases and J 7 bases; bases outside gene matches: 10. The CDR3 spans 14 residues. The DNA for the CDR3 is TGTGCCAGCAGCCCACGGACTAGGTTGGTGACCCAGTACTTC. This gives the protein CASSPRTRLVTQYF.

A few counts support this clonotype. This chain connects TRBV30 to TRBJ2-2; D call uncertain. This CDR3 region has 14 residues. V lost 0 bases and J lost 5, with 10 bases in between. Germline V gene data show CDR1 as GTSNPN and CDR2 as SVGIG (reference sequence). The CDR3 here is CAWSVHKITGELFF. In DNA form, the CDR3 reads TGTGCCTGGAGTGTACACAAGATTACCGGGGAGCTGTTTTTT.

CDR3 sequence (DNA): TGTGCCAGCAGTTCCTGGACAGCTTCCTACGAGCAGTACTTC. Its translation: CASSSWTASYEQYF. This chain connects TRBV28 to TRBJ2-7; weak D call: TRBD1 (6 bases). Trimming pared 4 bases from V and 1 base from J, leaving 11 bases between. CDR3 size: 14 residues. Germline V gene lookup returns CDR1 MDHEN and CDR2 SYDVKM. Full variable domain (outside the CDR3, taken from reference TRBV28 and TRBJ2-7): DVKVTQSSRYLVKRTGEKVFLECVQDMDHENMFWYRQDPGLGLRLIYFSYDVKMKEKGDIPEGYSVSREKKERFSLILESASTNQTSMYLCASSSWTASYEQYFGPGTRLTVT.

The chain employs TRBV20-1 and TRBJ2-1; 12 bases match TRBD2. The V and J ends lost 5 bases and 8 bases, in that order; junction bases with no gene match: 10. There are 15 residues in the CDR3. Germline assignment: CDR1 DFQATT and CDR2 SNEGSKA (reference sequence). CDR3: CSALQTSGSTDEQFF. The CDR3 bases are TGCAGTGCTTTGCAGACTAGCGGGAGTACCGATGAGCAGTTCTTC.

This clonotype occurred a few times. The rearrangement links TRBV3-1 to TRBJ1-1; a weak D match, TRBD1 (6 bases). Germline lookup yields CDR1 LGHDT and CDR2 YNNKEL (reference sequence). The CDR3 totals 15 residues. V was cut by 5 bases and J by 5 bases, with 18 bases left in between. The CDR3 region is CASSMLQGRKTEAFF. The CDR3 bases are TGTGCCAGCAGCATGCTACAGGGAAGGAAAACTGAAGCTTTCTTT. Filled out from reference TRBV3-1 and TRBJ1-1, the complete variable domain reads DTAVSQTPKYLVTQMGNDKSIKCEQNLGHDTMYWYKQDSKKFLKIMFSYNNKELIINETVPNRFSPKSPDKAHLNLHINSLELGDSAVYFCASSMLQGRKTEAFFGQGTRLTVV.

This clonotype was observed a handful of times. The chain couples TRBV10-3 to TRBJ2-1; D not certain. This CDR3 spans 14 amino acids. The germline V gene has CDR1 ENHRY and CDR2 SYGVKD. Trimming pared 0 bases from V and 3 bases from J, leaving 6 bases between. As DNA, the CDR3 is TGTGCCATCAGTGAGTCCGACGGCTACAATGAGCAGTTCTTC. It translates to CAISESDGYNEQFF.

The V gene is TRBV12-3 or TRBV12-4, the J gene TRBJ2-1, with D hard to call. This CDR3 spans 18 amino acids. V dropped 8 bases and J dropped 0 bases, with 23 bases sitting between them. CDR3 nucleotides: TGTGCCAGCTGTCCCCCCTTTCGGGTAGCACGCTCCTACAATGAGCAGTTCTTC. It encodes CASCPPFRVARSYNEQFF.

This sequence joins TRBV18 and TRBJ2-6; tentative D call: TRBD2 (6 bases). Trimming stripped 5 bases from V and 2 bases from J, with 10 bases between. CDR3 length equals 15 residues. Germline CDR1 is KGHSH and CDR2 is LQKENI. The CDR3 DNA follows: TGTGCCAGCTCATCCGGGAGACCTGGGGCCAACGTCCTGACTTTC. It codes for CASSSGRPGANVLTF.

This clonotype was observed a handful of times. The chain carries TRBV5-1 and TRBJ2-7, with D possibly being TRBD2 (6 bases). The V end lost 0 bases, the J end lost 5 bases, and 12 bases lay between the germline ends. The germline CDR1 and CDR2 sequences are SGHRS and YFSETQ. The CDR3 is 14 amino acids. DNA of the CDR3: TGCGCCAGCAGCTTGGCCGGGGGAATGGACGAGCAGTACTTC. This encodes CASSLAGGMDEQYF. Based on the CDR3 plus reference TRBV5-1 and TRBJ2-7, the full variable domain is KAGVTQTPRYLIKTRGQQVTLSCSPISGHRSVSWYQQTPGQGLQFLFEYFSETQRNKGNFPGRFSGRQFSNSRSEMNVSTLELGDSALYLCASSLAGGMDEQYFGPGTRLTVT.

The chain combines TRBV7-3 with TRBJ2-1; D is ambiguous. Germline assignment: CDR1 SGHTA and CDR2 FQGTGA. The CDR3 is 12 residues long. The V end lost 5 bases, the J end lost 14 bases, and 16 bases lay between the germline ends. The CDR3 nucleotides are TGTGCCAGCAGCCCCGGGCCCCCTTTGGAGTTCTTC. As protein: CASSPGPPLEFF. Full variable domain (remainder filled in from reference TRBV7-3 and TRBJ2-1): GAGVSQTPSNKVTEKGKYVELRCDPISGHTALYWYRQSLGQGPEFLIYFQGTGAADDSGLPNDRFFAVRPEGSVSTLKIQRTERGDSAVYLCASSPGPPLEFFGPGTRLTVL.

The chain recombines TRBV5-1 with TRBJ2-7, with TRBD1 matching 11 bases. The CDR3 extends over 15 amino acids. CDR1 SGHRS and CDR2 YFSETQ come from the germline V gene. V dropped 4 bases and J dropped 7; count of bases not matched to a gene: 10. CDR3 sequence reads: CASSPGWTGGVEQYF. The CDR3 DNA is TGCGCCAGCAGCCCCGGCTGGACAGGGGGCGTTGAGCAGTACTTC.

V gene TRBV9 combines with J gene TRBJ2-3; 10 nucleotides align to TRBD2. The CDR3 sequence is 16 residues long. From germline, CDR1 is SGDLS and CDR2 YYNGEE. J gave up 3 bases and V 0 bases, and 4 bases lay outside the gene matches. This CDR3 is CASSVAAAGGTDTQYF. The DNA for the CDR3 is TGTGCCAGCAGCGTAGCGGCAGCGGGAGGGACAGATACGCAGTATTTT.

This clonotype was picked up a small number of times. This chain joins TRBV11-2 and TRBJ1-1, with D perhaps matching TRBD1 (5 bases). CDR3 size: 15 residues. V was cut by 1 base and J by 0 bases, with 9 bases left in between. Germline V gene lookup returns CDR1 SGHAT and CDR2 FQNNGV. The DNA of the CDR3 is TGTGCCAGCAGCTTAGTAGGGGCCATGAACACTGAAGCTTTCTTT. Translating it yields CASSLVGAMNTEAFF. Variable domain in full (rest from reference TRBV11-2 and TRBJ1-1): EAGVAQSPRYKIIEKRQSVAFWCNPISGHATLYWYQQILGQGPKLLIQFQNNGVVDDSQLPKDRFSAERLKGVDSTLKIQPAKLEDSAVYLCASSLVGAMNTEAFFGQGTRLTVV.

There are a few counts of this clonotype. This chain uses TRBV5-1 with TRBJ2-7; D perhaps matches TRBD2 (7 bases). The germline V and J ends were trimmed by 6 bases and 1 base, with 14 bases remaining between them. The CDR3 length is 14 residues. The germline CDR1 and CDR2 sequences are SGHRS and YFSETQ. DNA of the CDR3: TGCGCCAGCAAGGAGGGAGGGGGATCCTACGAGCAGTACTTC. Translating it yields CASKEGGGSYEQYF.

This sequence joins TRBV5-1 and TRBJ2-7; 11 positions match TRBD1. Germline CDR1 SGHRS, CDR2 YFSETQ. With V trimmed by 0 bases and J by 1 base, 3 bases remained unmatched. CDR3 length: 16 amino acids. For the CDR3, the DNA is TGCGCCAGCAGCTTGGGAGGGACAGGGGGATCCTACGAGCAGTACTTC. Translated, it gives CASSLGGTGGSYEQYF.

The genes are TRBV3-1 and TRBJ2-1; D is possibly TRBD2 (5 bases). This CDR3 has 15 residues. V lost 3 bases to trimming and J lost 4 bases, with 13 bases between them. Germline lookup yields CDR1 LGHDT and CDR2 YNNKEL (reference sequence). The CDR3: CASSQGSEPYNEQFF. The CDR3 DNA reads TGTGCCAGCAGCCAGGGTAGCGAGCCATACAATGAGCAGTTCTTC.

This clonotype appeared a few times. This chain joins TRBV11-2 and TRBJ2-5; TRBD1 might be the D (5 bases). CDR1 is SGHAT and CDR2 is FQNNGV in the germline V gene. The CDR3 length is 18 residues. V dropped 8 bases and J dropped 5 bases, with 30 bases sitting between them. The CDR3 region has the DNA TGTGCCAGCTCCCCTTCATGGGGCGCCACACCCTCCACGGAGACCCAGTACTTC. Its protein product is CASSPSWGATPSTETQYF.

The chain employs TRBV20-1 and TRBJ1-1, with TRBD1 identical over 8 bases. V shed 1 base and J 1 base; nucleotides not matched to a gene: 8. This CDR3 has 16 residues. Looked up from germline, CDR1 is DFQATT and CDR2 is SNEGSKA (reference sequence). CDR3 protein: CSARVGGQGRNTEAFF. The CDR3 DNA follows: TGCAGTGCTAGAGTTGGAGGACAGGGAAGGAACACTGAAGCTTTCTTT.

V usage is TRBV6-1 and J usage is TRBJ1-3; no clear D. The CDR3 runs to 13 residues. The V gene lost 6 bases and the J gene lost 0 bases, with 6 bases spanning the gap. The V gene's germline CDR1 is MNHNS and CDR2 SASEGT. CDR3 sequence: CASRESSGNTIYF. DNA of the CDR3: TGTGCCAGCAGAGAGAGCTCTGGAAACACCATATATTTT.

The V call is TRBV6-9, the J call TRBJ1-1; D is uncertain. CDR1 is MNHGY and CDR2 is SVAAGI in the germline V gene. The CDR3 has 16 amino acids. V gave up 0 bases and J gave up 1 base, with 12 bases separating them. The CDR3 spells CASSYSGSTRNTEAFF. The CDR3 nucleotides read TGTGCCAGCAGTTATTCGGGCAGTACGAGGAACACTGAAGCTTTCTTT.